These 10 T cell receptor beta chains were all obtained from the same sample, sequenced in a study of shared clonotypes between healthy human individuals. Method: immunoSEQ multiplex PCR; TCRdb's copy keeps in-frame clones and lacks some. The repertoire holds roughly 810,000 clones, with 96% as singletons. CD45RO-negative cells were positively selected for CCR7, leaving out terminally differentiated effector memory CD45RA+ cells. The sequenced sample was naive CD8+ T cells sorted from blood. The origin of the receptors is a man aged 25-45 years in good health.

Here the CDR3 DNA reads TGCAGCGTTGAAGCACCGAGGACAGATTACAATGAGCAGTTCTTC. Protein: CSVEAPRTDYNEQFF. The chain is built from TRBV29-1 and TRBJ2-1; TRBD1 might be the D (6 bases). CDR3 length equals 15 residues. Germline CDR1 SQVTM, CDR2 ANQGSEA. The V end lost 1 base, the J end lost 4 bases, and 14 bases lay between the germline ends.

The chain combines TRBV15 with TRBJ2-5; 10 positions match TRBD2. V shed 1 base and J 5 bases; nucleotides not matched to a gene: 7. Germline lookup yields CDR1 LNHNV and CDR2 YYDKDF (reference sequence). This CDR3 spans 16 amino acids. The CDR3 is CATSRVPSGRGETQYF. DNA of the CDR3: TGTGCCACCAGCAGAGTCCCTAGCGGGAGAGGGGAGACCCAGTACTTC.

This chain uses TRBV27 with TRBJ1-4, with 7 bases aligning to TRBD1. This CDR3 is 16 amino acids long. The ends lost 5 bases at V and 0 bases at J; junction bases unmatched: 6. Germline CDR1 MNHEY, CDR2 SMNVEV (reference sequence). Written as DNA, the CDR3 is TGTGCCAGCAGTCATATAGGGACAGCAACTAATGAAAAACTGTTTTTT. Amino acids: CASSHIGTATNEKLFF.

The CDR3 DNA is TGTGCCAGCAGTTTCCCTGGCGGGAGTTCGAGCACAGATACGCAGTATTTT. The encoded protein is CASSFPGGSSSTDTQYF. This chain joins TRBV28 and TRBJ2-3; 7 bases align to TRBD2. CDR1 and CDR2 (germline): MDHEN, SYDVKM. J lost 0 bases, V lost 3 bases, and 9 bases had no gene match. The CDR3 totals 17 residues.

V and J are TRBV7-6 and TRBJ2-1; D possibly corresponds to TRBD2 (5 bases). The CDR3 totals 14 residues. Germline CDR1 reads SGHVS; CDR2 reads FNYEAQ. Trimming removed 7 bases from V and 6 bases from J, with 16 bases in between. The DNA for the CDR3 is TGTGCCAGCACCCCAGCGGATGGGAGCAATGAGCAGTTCTTC. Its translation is CASTPADGSNEQFF. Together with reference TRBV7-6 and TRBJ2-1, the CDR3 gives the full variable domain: GAGVSQSPRYKVTKRGQDVALRCDPISGHVSLYWYRQALGQGPEFLTYFNYEAQQDKSGLPNDRFSAERPEGSISTLTIQRTEQRDSAMYRCASTPADGSNEQFFGPGTRLTVL.

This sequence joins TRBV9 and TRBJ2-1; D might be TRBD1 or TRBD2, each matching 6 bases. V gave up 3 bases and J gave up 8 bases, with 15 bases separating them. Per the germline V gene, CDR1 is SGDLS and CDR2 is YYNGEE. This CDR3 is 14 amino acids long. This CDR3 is CASSAGALVDEQFF. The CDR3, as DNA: TGTGCCAGCAGCGCGGGGGCCCTTGTCGATGAGCAGTTCTTC.

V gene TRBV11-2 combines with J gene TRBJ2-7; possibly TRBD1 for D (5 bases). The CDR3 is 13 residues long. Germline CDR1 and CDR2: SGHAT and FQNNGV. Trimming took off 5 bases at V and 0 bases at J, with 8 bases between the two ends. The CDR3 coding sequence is TGTGCCAGCAGCCCGGACAACTCCTACGAGCAGTACTTC. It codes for CASSPDNSYEQYF.

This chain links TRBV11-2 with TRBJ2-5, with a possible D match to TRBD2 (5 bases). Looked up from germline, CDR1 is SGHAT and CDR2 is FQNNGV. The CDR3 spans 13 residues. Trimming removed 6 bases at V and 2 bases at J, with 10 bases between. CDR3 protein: CASRAGRQETQYF. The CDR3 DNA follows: TGTGCCAGCAGGGCGGGCCGTCAAGAGACCCAGTACTTC.

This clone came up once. CDR3 coding DNA: TGTGCCAGCAGCGTAGACGGAGCCACCGGGGAGCTGTTTTTT. It codes for CASSVDGATGELFF. The chain uses TRBV9 and TRBJ2-2; D is undetermined. The V gene lost 0 bases and the J gene lost 4 bases, with 7 bases spanning the gap. Germline CDR1 is SGDLS and CDR2 is YYNGEE. There are 14 residues in the CDR3.

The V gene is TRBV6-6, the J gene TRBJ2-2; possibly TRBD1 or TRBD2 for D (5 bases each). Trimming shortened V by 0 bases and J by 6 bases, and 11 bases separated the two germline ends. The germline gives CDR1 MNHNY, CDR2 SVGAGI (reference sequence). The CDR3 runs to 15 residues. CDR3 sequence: CASSYSRGSPGELFF. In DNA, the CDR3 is TGTGCCAGCAGTTACTCGAGGGGTAGTCCCGGGGAGCTGTTTTTT.